This T cell receptor (beta chain) was sequenced in a study of T-cell reconstitution after alpha-beta-depleted transplantation in children. V was shortened by 4 bases and J by 9 bases, with 13 bases between the two germline ends. The V gene's germline CDR1 is SGHRS and CDR2 YFSETQ. The CDR3 is 12 amino acids. A TCRbeta library incorporating unique molecular identifiers was prepared. One entry per CDR3 protein, called by TCRdb with MiXCR from the PCR reads. The table shows about 420,000 distinct CDR3 sequences, with about 17% occurring only once. Specimen: PBMCs, mostly from graft donor cells, collected 360 days after TCRalphabeta/CD19-depleted stem cell transplant. The origin of this receptor is a boy under two years old who had a stem cell transplant for Wiskott-Aldrich syndrome, so the T cells may come from the graft donor. The chain is built from TRBV5-1 and TRBJ2-5; D unresolved. CDR3 region: CASSERTRPQYF. DNA for the CDR3: TGCGCCAGCAGCGAACGTACTCGTCCCCAGTACTTC.